The 17 T cell receptor beta chains presented below share a single source sample, sequenced in a study of blood T cell repertoires in COVID-19. The repertoire was sequenced with immunoSEQ multiplex PCR; TCRdb's copy has only in-frame clones and lacks some. This sample carries some 83,000 clones, roughly 78% of them seen once, and the ten largest clones take roughly 14%. Sequences were obtained from peripheral blood. The receptors come from a woman aged 80 or over with acute or convalescent COVID-19.

This clone was recorded many times. V gene TRBV11-2 combines with J gene TRBJ2-1; 13 positions agree with TRBD2. With V trimmed by 4 bases and J by 6 bases, 6 bases remained unmatched. The V gene's germline CDR1 is SGHAT and CDR2 FQNNGV. This CDR3 has 16 residues. The CDR3 nucleotides read TGTGCCAGCAGCTCGCAGGGACTAGCGGGGATCAATGAGCAGTTCTTC. Translated: CASSSQGLAGINEQFF.

The chain is built from TRBV11-2 and TRBJ1-5; the D is unclear. The CDR3 is 13 residues long. V lost 3 bases and J lost 4, with 7 bases in between. Germline CDR1 is SGHAT and CDR2 is FQNNGV. CDR3 residues: CASSLRGNQPQHF. CDR3 nucleotide sequence: TGTGCCAGCAGCTTGCGGGGAAATCAGCCCCAGCATTTT.

The genes are TRBV23-1 and TRBJ1-5; D is ambiguous. Being an ORF, TRBV23-1 has a function that is uncertain. The CDR3 covers 16 residues. Trimming pared 0 bases from V and 4 bases from J, leaving 13 bases between. CDR3 coding DNA: TGCGCCAGCAGTCAATCGAGGCCCTCTCCAAATCAGCCCCAGCATTTT. Protein product: CASSQSRPSPNQPQHF.

This clone has more than one count but fewer than ten. J is TRBJ1-1 and V is TRBV29-1, with unresolved D. Trimming shortened V by 2 bases and J by 1 base, and 8 bases separated the two germline ends. CDR3 length: 13 amino acids. Per germline, CDR1 SQVTM and CDR2 ANQGSEA. In DNA form, the CDR3 reads TGCAGCGTTGAAAACAGAAAGAACACTGAAGCTTTCTTT. Amino acids: CSVENRKNTEAFF.

This clone appeared a few times. The CDR3 coding sequence is TGTGCCAGCAGCTTATCCCATGGGGAGATGAACACTGAAGCTTTCTTT. It yields the protein CASSLSHGEMNTEAFF. V usage is TRBV7-9 and J usage is TRBJ1-1; D not resolved. Germline CDR1 and CDR2: SEHNR and FQNEAQ (reference sequence). Trimming removed 2 bases from V and 0 bases from J, with 13 bases in between. The CDR3 loop spans 16 amino acids. The full variable domain, its missing parts supplied by reference TRBV7-9 and TRBJ1-1, is DTGVSQNPRHKITKRGQNVTFRCDPISEHNRLYWYRQTLGQGPEFLTYFQNEAQLEKSRLLSDRFSAERPKGSFSTLEIQRTEQGDSAMYLCASSLSHGEMNTEAFFGQGTRLTVV.

The chain uses TRBV28 and TRBJ1-2; 7 positions agree with TRBD1. Looked up from germline, CDR1 is MDHEN and CDR2 is SYDVKM. V shed 4 bases, J shed 3 bases, and the junction held 5 bases outside the gene matches. The CDR3 extends over 14 amino acids. In DNA form, the CDR3 reads TGTGCCAGCAGTTCTCCGGGACAGTACTATGGCTACACCTTC. This codes for CASSSPGQYYGYTF.

This clone was seen a few times. The sample holds other DNA sequences that translate to the same CDR3. The chain couples TRBV27 to TRBJ1-5, with 7 nucleotides matching TRBD1. The CDR3 consists of 15 residues. The V and J ends lost 4 bases and 3 bases, in that order; junction bases with no gene match: 6. Germline V CDR1 and CDR2: MNHEY, SMNVEV (reference sequence). Written as DNA, the CDR3 is TGTGCCAGCAGTTCCCTAGACAGGGACAATCAGCCCCAGCATTTT. This sequence encodes CASSSLDRDNQPQHF.

CDR3 protein: CASSLATGLIYGAPNEKLFF. Here the CDR3 DNA reads TGCGCCAGCAGCCTCGCAACGGGATTAATTTACGGAGCCCCCAATGAAAAACTGTTTTTT. The chain joins TRBV4-3 to TRBJ1-4; no clear D gene. Germline V lookup: CDR1 LGHNA, CDR2 YSLEER. This CDR3 is built from 20 residues. V dropped 4 bases and J dropped 5 bases, with 29 bases sitting between them.

This chain uses TRBV7-9 with TRBJ1-3, with 9 bases identical to TRBD1. Germline-derived CDR1 and CDR2 are SEHNR and FQNEAQ (reference sequence). The CDR3 consists of 16 residues. The V and J ends lost 4 bases and 4 bases, in that order; junction bases with no gene match: 8. CDR3 sequence: CASSSGTGMEGNTIYF. In nucleotides, the CDR3 is TGTGCCAGCAGCTCCGGGACAGGGATGGAAGGAAACACCATATATTTT.

This chain connects TRBV5-1 to TRBJ1-1; TRBD1 might be the D (6 bases). The CDR3 length is 15 residues. V lost 4 bases and J 7 bases, leaving 20 bases between the germline ends. The germline V gene encodes CDR1 SGHRS and CDR2 YFSETQ. The CDR3 DNA is TGCGCCAGCAGCCTGCTACAGGGTATGTTGGGTGAAGCTTTCTTT. Translation: CASSLLQGMLGEAFF. The full variable domain, rest sourced from reference TRBV5-1 and TRBJ1-1, is KAGVTQTPRYLIKTRGQQVTLSCSPISGHRSVSWYQQTPGQGLQFLFEYFSETQRNKGNFPGRFSGRQFSNSRSEMNVSTLELGDSALYLCASSLLQGMLGEAFFGQGTRLTVV.

V is TRBV29-1 and J is TRBJ2-7; the match to TRBD2 covers 10 bases. CDR3 length: 17 amino acids. The V and J ends lost 4 bases and 0 bases, in that order; junction bases with no gene match: 12. Per germline, CDR1 SQVTM and CDR2 ANQGSEA. The CDR3 DNA follows: TGCAGCGTTGGAGGGGGGCTAGCGGGGGTACCCTCCTACGAGCAGTACTTC. Translated, it gives CSVGGGLAGVPSYEQYF.

The rearrangement joins TRBV5-1 to TRBJ2-5; no clear D. Germline V gene lookup returns CDR1 SGHRS and CDR2 YFSETQ. Trimming stripped 0 bases from V and 1 base from J, with 7 bases between. The CDR3 totals 14 residues. This CDR3 is CASSLGPGQETQYF. The CDR3 DNA reads TGCGCCAGCAGCTTGGGCCCGGGCCAAGAGACCCAGTACTTC.

DNA of the CDR3: TGTGCCAGCAGTTTACGGGGGACAGGGTATGAAAAACTGTTTTTT. It is translated as CASSLRGTGYEKLFF. The V call is TRBV5-6, the J call TRBJ1-4; 9 bases agree with TRBD1. Germline V gene sequence: CDR1 SGHDT, CDR2 YYEEEE. The CDR3 contains 15 residues. V shed 5 bases and J 6 bases; nucleotides not matched to a gene: 8.

The chain carries TRBV7-2 and TRBJ1-1; 7 bases fit TRBD1. V lost 5 bases to trimming and J lost 5 bases; unmatched junction nucleotides: 8. Looked up from germline, CDR1 is SGHTA and CDR2 is FQGNSA. This CDR3 region has 14 residues. The DNA for the CDR3 is TGTGCCAGCAGCCTACAGGGGTCGGGAACTGAAGCTTTCTTT. It translates to CASSLQGSGTEAFF.

This chain links TRBV5-1 with TRBJ2-1; possible D gene TRBD1, 5 bases. V lost 0 bases and J 8 bases, leaving 15 bases between the germline ends. Per germline, CDR1 SGHRS and CDR2 YFSETQ. The CDR3 covers 15 residues. The CDR3: CASSLGVSGIDEQFF. Written as DNA, the CDR3 is TGCGCCAGCAGCTTGGGGGTTTCAGGGATCGATGAGCAGTTCTTC.

As DNA, the CDR3 is TGTGCCAGCAGTCTAAAAGAGACCCAGTACTTC. This sequence encodes CASSLKETQYF. The chain has TRBV12-3 or TRBV12-4 and TRBJ2-5, with D unresolved. This CDR3 region has 11 residues. V lost 5 bases, J lost 3 bases, and 4 bases lay in between.

V is TRBV27 and J is TRBJ2-3, with D possibly TRBD1 on 6 matching bases. CDR3 length: 15 residues. Germline V gene sequence: CDR1 MNHEY, CDR2 SMNVEV (reference sequence). The V and J ends lost 5 bases and 0 bases respectively, with 12 bases between them. The CDR3 DNA follows: TGTGCCAGCAGTCCCTGGACAGTTAGCACAGATACGCAGTATTTT. The encoded protein is CASSPWTVSTDTQYF.